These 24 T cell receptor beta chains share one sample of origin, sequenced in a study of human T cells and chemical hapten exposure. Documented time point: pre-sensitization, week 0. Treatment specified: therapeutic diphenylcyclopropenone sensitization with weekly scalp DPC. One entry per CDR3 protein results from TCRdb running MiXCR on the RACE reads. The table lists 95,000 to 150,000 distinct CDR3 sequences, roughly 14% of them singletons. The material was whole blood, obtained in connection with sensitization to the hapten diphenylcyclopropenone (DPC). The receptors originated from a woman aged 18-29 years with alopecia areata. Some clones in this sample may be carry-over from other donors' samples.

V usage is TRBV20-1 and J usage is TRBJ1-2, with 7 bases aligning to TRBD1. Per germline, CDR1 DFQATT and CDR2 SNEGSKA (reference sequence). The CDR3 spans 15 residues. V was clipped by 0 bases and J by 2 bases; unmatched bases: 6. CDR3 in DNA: TGCAGTGCTAGAGATAGGAGGGGGCGCAACTATGGCTACACCTTC. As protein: CSARDRRGRNYGYTF.

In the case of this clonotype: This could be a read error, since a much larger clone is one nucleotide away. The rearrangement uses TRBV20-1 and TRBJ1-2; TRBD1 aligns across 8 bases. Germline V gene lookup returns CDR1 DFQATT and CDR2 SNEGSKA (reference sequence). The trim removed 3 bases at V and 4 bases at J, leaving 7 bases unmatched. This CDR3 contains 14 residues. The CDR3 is CSASLTDRGYGYTF. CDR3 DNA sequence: TGCAGTGCTAGCCTTACAGACAGGGGCTATGGCTACACCTTC.

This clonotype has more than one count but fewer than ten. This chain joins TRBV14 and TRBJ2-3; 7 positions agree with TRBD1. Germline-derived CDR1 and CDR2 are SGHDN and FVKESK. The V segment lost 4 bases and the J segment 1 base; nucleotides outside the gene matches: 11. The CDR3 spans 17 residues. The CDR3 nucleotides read TGTGCCAGCAGCCGAGGGGGCGGTACGTACGGCACAGATACGCAGTATTTT. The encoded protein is CASSRGGGTYGTDTQYF.

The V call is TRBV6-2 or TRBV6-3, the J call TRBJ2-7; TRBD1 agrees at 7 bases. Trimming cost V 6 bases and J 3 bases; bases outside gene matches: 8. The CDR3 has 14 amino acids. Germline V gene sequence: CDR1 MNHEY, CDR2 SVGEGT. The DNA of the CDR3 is TGTGCCAGCAGGCCGACAGGGCAAGGCTACGAGCAGTACTTC. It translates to CASRPTGQGYEQYF.

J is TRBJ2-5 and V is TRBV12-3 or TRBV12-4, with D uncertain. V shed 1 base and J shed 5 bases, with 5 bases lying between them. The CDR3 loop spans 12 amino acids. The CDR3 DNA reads TGTGCCAGCAGTTTAGGTGCGGAGACCCAGTACTTC. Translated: CASSLGAETQYF.

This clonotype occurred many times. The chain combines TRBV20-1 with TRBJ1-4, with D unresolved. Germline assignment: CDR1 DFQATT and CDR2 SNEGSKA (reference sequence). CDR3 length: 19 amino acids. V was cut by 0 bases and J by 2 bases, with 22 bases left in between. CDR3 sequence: CSARDPSQSLLSTNEKLFF. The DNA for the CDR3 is TGCAGTGCTAGAGACCCCAGTCAAAGCTTGTTATCGACTAATGAAAAACTGTTTTTT.

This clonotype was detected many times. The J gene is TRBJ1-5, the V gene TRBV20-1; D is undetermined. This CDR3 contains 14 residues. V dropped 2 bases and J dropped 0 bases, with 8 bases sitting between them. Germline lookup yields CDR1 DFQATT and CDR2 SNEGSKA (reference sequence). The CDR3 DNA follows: TGCAGTGCTAGAAAGATATATAGCAATCAGCCCCAGCATTTT. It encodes CSARKIYSNQPQHF.

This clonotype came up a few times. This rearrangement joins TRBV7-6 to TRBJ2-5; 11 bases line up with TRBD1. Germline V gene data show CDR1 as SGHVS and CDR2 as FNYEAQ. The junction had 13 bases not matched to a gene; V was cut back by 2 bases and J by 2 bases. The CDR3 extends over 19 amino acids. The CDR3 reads CASSLRDVRDRGIQETQYF. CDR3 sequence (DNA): TGTGCCAGCAGCTTAAGGGACGTCCGGGACAGGGGGATACAAGAGACCCAGTACTTC.

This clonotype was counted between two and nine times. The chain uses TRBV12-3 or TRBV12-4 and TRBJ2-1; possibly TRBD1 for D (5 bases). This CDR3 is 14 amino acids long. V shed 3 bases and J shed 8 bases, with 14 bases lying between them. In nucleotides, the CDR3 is TGTGCCAGCAGTTTTGGGCAGGGTGTCGATGAGCAGTTCTTC. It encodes CASSFGQGVDEQFF.

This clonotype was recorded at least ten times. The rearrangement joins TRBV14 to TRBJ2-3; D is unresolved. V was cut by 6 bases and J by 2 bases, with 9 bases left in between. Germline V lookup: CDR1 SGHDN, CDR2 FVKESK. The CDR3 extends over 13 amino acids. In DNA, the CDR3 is TGTGCCAGCAGAAATCAATTCACAGATACGCAGTATTTT. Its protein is CASRNQFTDTQYF.

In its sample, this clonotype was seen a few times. The CDR3 is CASSFTINQPQHF. The CDR3, as DNA: TGTGCCAGCAGTTTTACGATCAATCAGCCCCAGCATTTT. The chain has TRBV12-3 or TRBV12-4 and TRBJ1-5; D gene unclear. The CDR3 consists of 13 residues. V was shortened by 3 bases and J by 3 bases, with 6 bases between the two germline ends.

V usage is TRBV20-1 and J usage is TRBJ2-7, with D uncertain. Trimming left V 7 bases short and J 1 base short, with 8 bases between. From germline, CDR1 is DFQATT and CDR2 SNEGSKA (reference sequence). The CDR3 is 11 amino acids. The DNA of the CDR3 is TGCAGTGGGGTGTCATCCTACGAGCAGTACTTC. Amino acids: CSGVSSYEQYF.

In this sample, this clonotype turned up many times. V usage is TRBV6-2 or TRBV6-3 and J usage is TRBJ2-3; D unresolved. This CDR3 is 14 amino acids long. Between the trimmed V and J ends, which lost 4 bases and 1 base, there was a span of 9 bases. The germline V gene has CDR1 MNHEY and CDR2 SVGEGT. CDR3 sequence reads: CASSSGPGTDTQYF. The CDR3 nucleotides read TGTGCCAGCAGTTCGGGCCCAGGCACAGATACGCAGTATTTT.

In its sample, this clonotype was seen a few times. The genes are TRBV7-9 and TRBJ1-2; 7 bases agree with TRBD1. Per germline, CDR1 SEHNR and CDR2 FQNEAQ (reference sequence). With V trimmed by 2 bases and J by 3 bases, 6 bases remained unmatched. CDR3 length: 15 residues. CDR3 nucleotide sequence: TGTGCCAGCAGCTTACCGAGGGGGCGGGACTATGGCTACACCTTC. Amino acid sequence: CASSLPRGRDYGYTF.

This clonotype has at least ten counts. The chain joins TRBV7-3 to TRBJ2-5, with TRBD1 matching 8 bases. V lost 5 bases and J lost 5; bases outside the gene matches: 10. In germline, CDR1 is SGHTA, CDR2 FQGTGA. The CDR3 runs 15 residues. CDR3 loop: CASSPRGLRGETQYF. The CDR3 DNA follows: TGTGCCAGCAGCCCCAGGGGGCTTCGGGGGGAGACCCAGTACTTC.

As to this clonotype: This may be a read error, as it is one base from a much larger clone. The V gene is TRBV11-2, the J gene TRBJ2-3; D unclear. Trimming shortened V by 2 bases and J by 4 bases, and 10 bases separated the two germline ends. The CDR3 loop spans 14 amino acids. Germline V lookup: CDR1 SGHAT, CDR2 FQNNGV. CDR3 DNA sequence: TGTGCCAGCAGCTTAATGCGAAGCGCAGATACGCAGTATTTT. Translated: CASSLMRSADTQYF.

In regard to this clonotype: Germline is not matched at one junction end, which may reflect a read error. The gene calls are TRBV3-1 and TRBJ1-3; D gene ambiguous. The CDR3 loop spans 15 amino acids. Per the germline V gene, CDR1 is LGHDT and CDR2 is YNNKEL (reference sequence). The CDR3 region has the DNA TGTGCCAGCAGTCAAGAAACCGGTTCTGGAAACACCATATATTTT. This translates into CASSQETGSGNTIYF.

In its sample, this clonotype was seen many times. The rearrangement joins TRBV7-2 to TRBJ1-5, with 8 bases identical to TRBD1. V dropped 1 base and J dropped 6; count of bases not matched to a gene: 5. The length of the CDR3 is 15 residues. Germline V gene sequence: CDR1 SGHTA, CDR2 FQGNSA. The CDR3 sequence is CASSLGQGSAQPQHF. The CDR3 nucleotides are TGTGCCAGCAGCTTAGGACAGGGGAGCGCTCAGCCCCAGCATTTT.

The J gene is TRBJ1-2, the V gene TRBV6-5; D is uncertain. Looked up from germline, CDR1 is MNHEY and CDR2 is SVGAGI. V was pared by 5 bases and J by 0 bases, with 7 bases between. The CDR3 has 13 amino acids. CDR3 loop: CASSRRPNYGYTF. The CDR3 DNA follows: TGTGCCAGCAGTCGGCGGCCTAACTATGGCTACACCTTC.

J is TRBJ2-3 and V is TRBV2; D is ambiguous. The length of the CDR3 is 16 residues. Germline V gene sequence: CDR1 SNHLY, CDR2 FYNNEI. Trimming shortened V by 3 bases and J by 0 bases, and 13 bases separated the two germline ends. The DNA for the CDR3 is TGTGCCAGCAGTGAGTATGGCAGAACTAGCACAGATACGCAGTATTTT. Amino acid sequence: CASSEYGRTSTDTQYF.

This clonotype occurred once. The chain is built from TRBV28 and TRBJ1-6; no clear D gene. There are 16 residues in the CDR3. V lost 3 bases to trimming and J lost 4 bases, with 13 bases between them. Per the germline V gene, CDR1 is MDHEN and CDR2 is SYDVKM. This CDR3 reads CASSFGWPPYNSPLHF. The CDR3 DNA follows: TGTGCCAGCAGTTTCGGGTGGCCCCCTTATAATTCACCCCTCCACTTT.

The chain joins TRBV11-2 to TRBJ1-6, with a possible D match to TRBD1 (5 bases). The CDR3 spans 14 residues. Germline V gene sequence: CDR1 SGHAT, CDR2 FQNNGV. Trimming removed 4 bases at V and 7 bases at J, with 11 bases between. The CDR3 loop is CASSSSPGNSPLHF. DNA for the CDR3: TGTGCCAGCAGCTCTTCCCCAGGGAATTCACCCCTCCACTTT.

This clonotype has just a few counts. In nucleotides, the CDR3 is TGTGCCAGCAGCGCCTCGTACACCGGGGAGCTGTTTTTT. It codes for CASSASYTGELFF. The rearrangement links TRBV7-2 to TRBJ2-2; the D is unclear. Per germline, CDR1 SGHTA and CDR2 FQGNSA. V gave up 5 bases and J gave up 3 bases, with 7 bases separating them. The CDR3 has 13 amino acids. Full variable domain (remainder filled in from reference TRBV7-2 and TRBJ2-2): GAGVSQSPSNKVTEKGKDVELRCDPISGHTALYWYRQSLGQGLEFLIYFQGNSAPDKSGLPSDRFSAERTGGSVSTLTIQRTQQEDSAVYLCASSASYTGELFFGEGSRLTVL.

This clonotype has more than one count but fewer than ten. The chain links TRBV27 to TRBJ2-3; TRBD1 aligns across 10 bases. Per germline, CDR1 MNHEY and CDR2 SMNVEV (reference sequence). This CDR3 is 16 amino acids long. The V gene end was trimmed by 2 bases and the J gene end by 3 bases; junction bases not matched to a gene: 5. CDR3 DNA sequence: TGTGCCAGCAGTTTACGGACAGGGGGTAAGACAGATACGCAGTATTTT. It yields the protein CASSLRTGGKTDTQYF.